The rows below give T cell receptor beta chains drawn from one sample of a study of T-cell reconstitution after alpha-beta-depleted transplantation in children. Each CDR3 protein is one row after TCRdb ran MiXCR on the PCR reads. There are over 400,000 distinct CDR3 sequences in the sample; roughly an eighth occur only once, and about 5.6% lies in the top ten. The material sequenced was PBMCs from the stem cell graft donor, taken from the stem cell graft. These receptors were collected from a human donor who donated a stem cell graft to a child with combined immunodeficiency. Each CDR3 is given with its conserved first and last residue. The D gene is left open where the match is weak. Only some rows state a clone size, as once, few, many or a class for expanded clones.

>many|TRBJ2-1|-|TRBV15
CATSRDQWQGGEQFF
TGTGCCACCAGCAGAGATCAGTGGCAGGGCGGTGAGCAGTTCTTC
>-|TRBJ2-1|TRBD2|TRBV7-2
CASSPRSGGLSYNEQFF
TGTGCCAGCAGCCCCCGTAGCGGGGGCCTCTCCTACAATGAGCAGTTCTTC
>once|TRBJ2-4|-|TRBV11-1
CASSPPPGGPKAKNIQYF
TGTGCCAGCAGCCCGCCCCCCGGGGGGCCCAAAGCCAAAAACATTCAGTACTTC
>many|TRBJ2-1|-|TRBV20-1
CSARDRNGSYNEQFF
TGCAGTGCTAGAGATAGGAACGGCTCCTACAATGAGCAGTTCTTC
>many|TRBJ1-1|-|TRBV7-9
CASSLVVQPTEAFF
TGTGCCAGCAGCTTAGTGGTACAGCCTACTGAAGCTTTCTTT
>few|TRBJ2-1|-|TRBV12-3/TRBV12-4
CASTPSGNEQFF
TGTGCCAGCACGCCCTCTGGAAATGAGCAGTTCTTC
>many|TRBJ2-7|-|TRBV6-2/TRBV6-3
CASSYSTGPPSEQYF
TGTGCCAGCAGTTACTCGACGGGCCCCCCTTCCGAGCAGTACTTC
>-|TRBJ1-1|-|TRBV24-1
CATSDPLGTEAFF
TGTGCCACCAGTGATCCCTTAGGCACTGAAGCTTTCTTT
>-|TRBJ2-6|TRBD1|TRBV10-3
CAIGQQGPTSGANVLTF
TGTGCCATCGGTCAACAGGGGCCTACTTCTGGGGCCAACGTCCTGACTTTC
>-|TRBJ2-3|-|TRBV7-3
CASSSDGRITDTQYF
TGTGCCAGCAGCTCCGACGGAAGAATCACAGATACGCAGTATTTT
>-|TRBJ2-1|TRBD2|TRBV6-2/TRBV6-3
CASWDYAYNEQFF
TGTGCCAGCTGGGACTATGCCTACAATGAGCAGTTCTTC
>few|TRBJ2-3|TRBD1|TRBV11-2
CASSLDQGAADTQYF
TGTGCCAGCAGCTTAGACCAGGGGGCTGCAGATACGCAGTATTTT
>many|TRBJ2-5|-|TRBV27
CASSFTGEGETQYF
TGTGCCAGCAGTTTTACAGGGGAGGGGGAGACCCAGTACTTC
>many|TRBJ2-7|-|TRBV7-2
CASTLLPVGDTYEQYF
TGTGCCAGCACCCTCCTCCCGGTAGGGGATACCTACGAGCAGTACTTC